Below, 22 T cell receptor beta chains from the same sample are listed, as sequenced in a study of blood T cell repertoires in COVID-19. Assay used: immunoSEQ multiplex PCR; TCRdb lists only in-frame clones, some missing. The sample has fewer than 200,000 clones; roughly 91% are singletons. Sequencing input: peripheral blood. The receptors stem from a man aged 50 to 60 who had recovered from COVID-19.

V and J are TRBV27 and TRBJ1-6; 8 nucleotides match TRBD1. CDR3 length: 16 amino acids. Trimming cost V 2 bases and J 9 bases; bases outside gene matches: 9. CDR1 is MNHEY and CDR2 is SMNVEV in the germline V gene (reference sequence). CDR3 coding DNA: TGTGCCAGCAGTTTAGATCCAGGGACAGGCAGTTCACCCCTCCACTTT. Its translation is CASSLDPGTGSSPLHF.

The DNA for the CDR3 is TGTGCCAGTCAACTAGCCCCGGGACCCGGCTATGGCTACACCTTC. Translation gives CASQLAPGPGYGYTF. This sequence joins TRBV27 and TRBJ1-2, with D possibly TRBD1 on 5 matching bases. This CDR3 spans 15 amino acids. Germline V gives CDR1 MNHEY, CDR2 SMNVEV (reference sequence). V lost 9 bases to trimming and J lost 4 bases, with 21 bases between them.

The chain uses TRBV11-3 and TRBJ2-7, with TRBD1 matching 7 bases. J lost 7 bases, V lost 3 bases, and 6 bases had no gene match. The CDR3 length is 13 residues. Germline V gene lookup returns CDR1 SGHNT and CDR2 YENEEA. CDR3 DNA: TGTGCCAGCAGCTTTAAAGGGGGCAGGGAGCAGTACTTC. Translating it yields CASSFKGGREQYF.

The genes are TRBV6-6 and TRBJ1-3; 9 bases agree with TRBD1. The CDR3 is made up of 17 amino acids. In germline, CDR1 is MNHNY, CDR2 SVGAGI (reference sequence). The junction had 11 bases not matched to a gene; V was cut back by 5 bases and J by 3 bases. This chain's CDR3 is CASSPHRTGGGGNTIYF. Here the CDR3 DNA reads TGTGCCAGCAGTCCCCACCGAACAGGGGGCGGTGGAAACACCATATATTTT.

In this sample, this clone turned up a few times. Other DNA sequences from this sample encode an identical CDR3 as well. The CDR3 DNA reads as TGTGCCAGTAGTATAGGAGGCAGGAGGGGTCAGCCCCAGCATTTT. Translation: CASSIGGRRGQPQHF. The rearrangement joins TRBV19 to TRBJ1-5; D perhaps matches TRBD1 (5 bases). The germline V gene encodes CDR1 LNHDA and CDR2 SQIVND (reference sequence). V was cut by 1 base and J by 6 bases, with 13 bases left in between. This CDR3 comprises 15 residues.

The rearrangement uses TRBV7-2 and TRBJ1-5; TRBD1 matches at 7 bases. CDR1 SGHTA and CDR2 FQGNSA come from the germline V gene. There are 17 residues in the CDR3. V lost 5 bases to trimming and J lost 1 base; unmatched junction nucleotides: 11. The CDR3 here is CASSLHGTAQSNQPQHF. Here the CDR3 DNA reads TGTGCCAGCAGCCTTCATGGGACAGCTCAAAGCAATCAGCCCCAGCATTTT.

The gene calls are TRBV19 and TRBJ2-3; 14 bases are shared with TRBD2. The V segment lost 5 bases and the J segment 0 bases; nucleotides outside the gene matches: 22. CDR3 length: 23 residues. Germline V gene sequence: CDR1 LNHDA, CDR2 SQIVND (reference sequence). CDR3 protein: CASSVTQAAPGLAGAYSTDTQYF. Here the CDR3 DNA reads TGTGCCAGTAGTGTTACCCAGGCGGCCCCGGGACTAGCGGGGGCCTACAGCACAGATACGCAGTATTTT.

About this clone itself: The sample has other DNA sequences that encode this CDR3 too. This chain connects TRBV7-3 to TRBJ2-3; maybe TRBD2 (6 bases). Per germline, CDR1 SGHTA and CDR2 FQGTGA. The CDR3 has 15 amino acids. Trimming took 0 bases from V and 2 from J, leaving 9 bases between them. CDR3: CASSLTGLSTDTQYF. DNA of the CDR3: TGTGCCAGCAGCTTAACGGGACTCTCCACAGATACGCAGTATTTT.

In DNA, the CDR3 is TGTGCCAGCAGCTCCCAGGGACAGGGGAGGTACGAGCAGTACTTC. Amino acids: CASSSQGQGRYEQYF. V usage is TRBV9 and J usage is TRBJ2-7; 10 bases are shared with TRBD1. The germline V gene encodes CDR1 SGDLS and CDR2 YYNGEE. Losses at the gene ends were 4 bases for V and 4 bases for J; bases not matched to a gene: 8. The CDR3 is made up of 15 amino acids.

The chain couples TRBV19 to TRBJ2-3, with TRBD2 matching over 8 bases. The germline V gene encodes CDR1 LNHDA and CDR2 SQIVND (reference sequence). This CDR3 has 15 amino acids. Trimming took 5 bases from V and 8 from J; bases not matched to a gene: 12. The CDR3 loop is CASSSLAGEGGTQYF. As DNA, the CDR3 is TGTGCCAGTAGTTCGCTAGCGGGTGAAGGAGGTACGCAGTATTTT.

The chain employs TRBV30 and TRBJ2-5, with TRBD2 identical over 9 bases. The CDR3 has 13 residues. Germline values: CDR1 GTSNPN, CDR2 SVGIG (reference sequence). V trimming: 8 bases; J trimming: 4 bases; junction bases outside the gene matches: 8. CDR3 coding DNA: TGTGCCCGGGGCGGGAGGGGAGGAGAGACCCAGTACTTC. Translating it yields CARGGRGGETQYF.

CDR3 residues: CASSYSRTSVETQYF. DNA for the CDR3: TGTGCCAGCAGTTACTCGAGGACTAGCGTAGAGACCCAGTACTTC. The chain links TRBV6-2 or TRBV6-3 to TRBJ2-5, with 9 bases that match TRBD2. The CDR3 consists of 15 residues. Germline values: CDR1 MNHEY, CDR2 SVGEGT. V gave up 0 bases and J gave up 4 bases; unmatched junction bases: 3.

The V call is TRBV6-6, the J call TRBJ1-4; possible D gene TRBD1, 6 bases. The CDR3 covers 15 residues. V was pared by 0 bases and J by 4 bases, with 9 bases between. The germline CDR1 and CDR2 sequences are MNHNY and SVGAGI (reference sequence). The CDR3 is CASSYSDSYNEKLFF. CDR3 in DNA: TGTGCCAGCAGTTACTCGGACAGTTATAATGAAAAACTGTTTTTT.

The chain is built from TRBV10-3 and TRBJ2-1, with 7 bases matching TRBD2. Trimming at V came to 3 bases and at J to 5 bases, leaving 7 bases not matched to a gene. The CDR3 runs to 15 residues. The germline V gene encodes CDR1 ENHRY and CDR2 SYGVKD. CDR3 nucleotides: TGTGCCATCAGTGAAGCAAGCGGGGCCCACAATGAGCAGTTCTTC. Translated, it gives CAISEASGAHNEQFF.

V usage is TRBV5-1 and J usage is TRBJ2-3, with TRBD1 matching over 8 bases. After removal of 0 bases from V and 6 bases from J, the junction contained 9 bases not matched to a gene. The CDR3 consists of 16 residues. CDR1 and CDR2 (germline): SGHRS, YFSETQ. The DNA of the CDR3 is TGCGCCAGCAGCTTGGCCCGGACAGGGAGGATGGATACGCAGTATTTT. Translated, it gives CASSLARTGRMDTQYF.

The chain is built from TRBV9 and TRBJ1-3; 8 bases agree with TRBD1. Germline V gene data show CDR1 as SGDLS and CDR2 as YYNGEE. CDR3 length: 15 residues. V dropped 2 bases and J dropped 3; count of bases not matched to a gene: 4. This CDR3 reads CASSVTGGLGNTIYF. The CDR3, as DNA: TGTGCCAGCAGCGTCACAGGGGGGCTTGGAAACACCATATATTTT.

The chain couples TRBV24-1 to TRBJ2-7, with 7 nucleotides matching TRBD1. The CDR3 extends over 16 amino acids. V was pared by 7 bases and J by 7 bases, with 18 bases of the junction left unmatched. Germline values: CDR1 KGHDR, CDR2 SFDVKD. As DNA, the CDR3 is TGTGCCACCAGACCGGCAGACAGGGCAGGAGTTGGGGAGCAGTACTTC. Protein product: CATRPADRAGVGEQYF.

V gene TRBV28 combines with J gene TRBJ2-3, with D possibly being TRBD1 (5 bases). CDR3 length: 15 residues. The ends were cut back, 8 bases at V and 0 bases at J, with 15 bases in the middle. Germline CDR1 MDHEN, CDR2 SYDVKM. CDR3 coding DNA: TGTGCCAGCGCGCAGGTTCAGGGTAGCACAGATACGCAGTATTTT. Its protein product is CASAQVQGSTDTQYF. The full variable domain, in which reference TRBV28 and TRBJ2-3 provide the parts outside the CDR3, is DVKVTQSSRYLVKRTGEKVFLECVQDMDHENMFWYRQDPGLGLRLIYFSYDVKMKEKGDIPEGYSVSREKKERFSLILESASTNQTSMYLCASAQVQGSTDTQYFGPGTRLTVL.

The DNA for the CDR3 is TGTGCCAGCAGTAAAACAGTAGGGGGCGTGCAGTACTTC. Translated: CASSKTVGGVQYF. The chain employs TRBV27 and TRBJ2-7; 7 bases are shared with TRBD1. This CDR3 contains 13 residues. Germline values: CDR1 MNHEY, CDR2 SMNVEV (reference sequence). The junction had 10 bases not matched to a gene; V was cut back by 5 bases and J by 9 bases.

The chain's CDR3 is CASSQKGTGGEAFF. For the CDR3, the DNA is TGTGCCAGCAGCCAGAAGGGGACAGGGGGGGAAGCTTTCTTT. V and J are TRBV3-1 (or the pseudogene TRBV3-2) and TRBJ1-1; 11 bases map to TRBD1. V was pared by 3 bases and J by 8 bases, with 5 bases of the junction left unmatched. The germline gives CDR1 LGHDT, CDR2 YNNKEL (reference sequence). This CDR3 region has 14 residues.

The chain couples TRBV28 to TRBJ1-1; D possibly corresponds to TRBD1 (5 bases). This CDR3 spans 15 amino acids. The V end lost 4 bases, the J end lost 2 bases, and 14 bases lay between the germline ends. Per the germline V gene, CDR1 is MDHEN and CDR2 is SYDVKM. This CDR3 reads CASSSGGGGNTEAFF. CDR3 nucleotide sequence: TGTGCCAGCAGTTCTGGCGGGGGAGGAAACACTGAAGCTTTCTTT. Full variable domain (outside the CDR3, taken from reference TRBV28 and TRBJ1-1): DVKVTQSSRYLVKRTGEKVFLECVQDMDHENMFWYRQDPGLGLRLIYFSYDVKMKEKGDIPEGYSVSREKKERFSLILESASTNQTSMYLCASSSGGGGNTEAFFGQGTRLTVV.

The chain links TRBV12-3 or TRBV12-4 to TRBJ2-7; possibly TRBD1 for D (5 bases). The CDR3 is 11 residues long. Trimming removed 8 bases from V and 7 bases from J, with 12 bases in between. CDR3 loop: CASGRRGEQYF. The CDR3 DNA follows: TGTGCCAGCGGTCGAAGGGGAGAGCAGTACTTC.